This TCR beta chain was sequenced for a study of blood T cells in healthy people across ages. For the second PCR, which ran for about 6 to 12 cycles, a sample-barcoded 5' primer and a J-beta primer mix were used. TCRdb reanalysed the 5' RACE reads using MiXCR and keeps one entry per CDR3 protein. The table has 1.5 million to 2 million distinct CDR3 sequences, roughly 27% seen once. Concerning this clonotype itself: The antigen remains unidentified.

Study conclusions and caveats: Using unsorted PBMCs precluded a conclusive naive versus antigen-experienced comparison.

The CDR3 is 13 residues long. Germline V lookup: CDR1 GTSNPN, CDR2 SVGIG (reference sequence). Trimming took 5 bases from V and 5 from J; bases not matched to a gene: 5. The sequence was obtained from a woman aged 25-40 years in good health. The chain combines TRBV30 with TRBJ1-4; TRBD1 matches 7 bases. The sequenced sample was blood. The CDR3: CAWETGPNEKLFF. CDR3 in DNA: TGTGCCTGGGAGACAGGGCCGAATGAAAAACTGTTTTTT.